This TCR beta chain was sequenced during a study of blood T cell repertoires in COVID-19. Study at large: Samples representing acute and convalescent COVID-19 were sourced from the United States, Italy and Spain. PBMCs, B-cell-depleted T cells, or T cells were the source of the cDNA or gDNA that made up the material.

CDR3 length equals 14 residues. V was pared by 2 bases and J by 7 bases, with 14 bases between. Germline loops: CDR1 SEHNR, CDR2 FQNEAQ (reference sequence). Original processing methods: Reference gene primer amplification in the assay estimated nucleated cell counts. Profiled with immunoSEQ multiplex PCR; TCRdb holds only in-frame clones, not every one. V, J and clone size are taken as reported in that table, and D and trimming were inferred from the DNA itself. The sample has over 250,000 clones; 89% are singletons. Sequencing was performed on peripheral blood. The chain uses TRBV7-9 and TRBJ1-1, with D perhaps matching TRBD1 (5 bases). This clonotype was obtained from a man over 45 with acute or convalescent COVID-19. The CDR3 sequence: CASSLQGMVGEAFF. The CDR3 nucleotides read TGTGCCAGCAGCTTACAGGGTATGGTAGGTGAAGCTTTCTTT.